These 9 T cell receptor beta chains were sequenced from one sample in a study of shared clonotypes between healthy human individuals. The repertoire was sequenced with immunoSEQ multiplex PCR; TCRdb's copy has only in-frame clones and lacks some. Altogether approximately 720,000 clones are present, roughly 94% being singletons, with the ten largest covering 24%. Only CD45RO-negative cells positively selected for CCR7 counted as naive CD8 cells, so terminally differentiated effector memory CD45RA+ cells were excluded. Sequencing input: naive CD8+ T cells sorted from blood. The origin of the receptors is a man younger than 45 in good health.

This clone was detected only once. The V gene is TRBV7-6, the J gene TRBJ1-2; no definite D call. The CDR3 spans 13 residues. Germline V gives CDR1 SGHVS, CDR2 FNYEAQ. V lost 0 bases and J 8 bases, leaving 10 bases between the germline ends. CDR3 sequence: CASSLAQGSGYTF. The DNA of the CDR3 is TGTGCCAGCAGCTTAGCGCAAGGGAGCGGCTACACCTTC.

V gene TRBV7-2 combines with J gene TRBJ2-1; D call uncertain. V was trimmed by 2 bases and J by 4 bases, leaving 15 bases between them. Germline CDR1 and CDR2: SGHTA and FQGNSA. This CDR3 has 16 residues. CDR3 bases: TGTGCCAGCAGCTTACCCTCGGCGGTTAGGTACAATGAGCAGTTCTTC. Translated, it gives CASSLPSAVRYNEQFF. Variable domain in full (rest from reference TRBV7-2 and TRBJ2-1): GAGVSQSPSNKVTEKGKDVELRCDPISGHTALYWYRQSLGQGLEFLIYFQGNSAPDKSGLPSDRFSAERTGGSVSTLTIQRTQQEDSAVYLCASSLPSAVRYNEQFFGPGTRLTVL.

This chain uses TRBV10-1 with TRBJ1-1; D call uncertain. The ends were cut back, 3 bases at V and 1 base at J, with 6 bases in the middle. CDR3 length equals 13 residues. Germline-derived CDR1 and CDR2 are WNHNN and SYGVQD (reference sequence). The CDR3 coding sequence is TGCGCCAGCAGTGAAGCGGGGAACACTGAAGCTTTCTTT. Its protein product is CASSEAGNTEAFF.

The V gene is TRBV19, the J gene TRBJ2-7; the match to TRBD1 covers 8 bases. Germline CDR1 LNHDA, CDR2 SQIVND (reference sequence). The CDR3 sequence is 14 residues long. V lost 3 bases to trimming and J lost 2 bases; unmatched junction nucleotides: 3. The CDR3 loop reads CASSIGTGPYEQYF. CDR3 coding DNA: TGTGCCAGTAGTATCGGGACAGGACCCTACGAGCAGTACTTC.

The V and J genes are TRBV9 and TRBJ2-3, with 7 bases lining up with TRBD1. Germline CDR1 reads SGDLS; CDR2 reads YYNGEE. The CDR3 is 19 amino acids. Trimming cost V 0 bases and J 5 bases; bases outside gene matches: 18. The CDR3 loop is CASSVEGETGTVRLDTQYF. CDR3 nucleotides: TGTGCCAGCAGCGTAGAGGGGGAGACCGGGACAGTTCGTTTAGATACGCAGTATTTT.

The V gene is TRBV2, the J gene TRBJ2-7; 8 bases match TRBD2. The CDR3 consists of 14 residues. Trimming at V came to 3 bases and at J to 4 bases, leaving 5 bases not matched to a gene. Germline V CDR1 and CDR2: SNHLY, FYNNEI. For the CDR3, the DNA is TGTGCCAGCAGTGAGCCAGCGGGAGTTTACGAGCAGTACTTC. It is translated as CASSEPAGVYEQYF.

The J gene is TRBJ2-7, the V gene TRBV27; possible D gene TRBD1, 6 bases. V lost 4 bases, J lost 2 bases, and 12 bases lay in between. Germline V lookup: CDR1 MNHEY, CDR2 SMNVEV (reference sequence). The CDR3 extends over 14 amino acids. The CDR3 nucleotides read TGTGCCAGCAGTTCCCTACAGGGTGCCTACGAGCAGTACTTC. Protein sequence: CASSSLQGAYEQYF.

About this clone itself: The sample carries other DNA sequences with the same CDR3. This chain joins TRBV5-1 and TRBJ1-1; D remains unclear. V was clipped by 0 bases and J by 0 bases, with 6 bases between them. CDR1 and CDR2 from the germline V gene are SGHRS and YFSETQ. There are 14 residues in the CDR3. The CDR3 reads CASSLGGMNTEAFF. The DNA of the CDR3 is TGCGCCAGCAGCTTGGGAGGGATGAACACTGAAGCTTTCTTT.

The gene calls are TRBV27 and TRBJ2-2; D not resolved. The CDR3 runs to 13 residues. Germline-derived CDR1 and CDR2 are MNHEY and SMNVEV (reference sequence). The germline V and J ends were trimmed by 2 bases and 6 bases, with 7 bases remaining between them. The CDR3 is CASSLMSPGELFF. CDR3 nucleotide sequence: TGTGCCAGCAGTTTAATGTCCCCCGGGGAGCTGTTTTTT.